The next 15 T cell receptor beta chains were all read from a single sample in a study of blood T cell repertoires in COVID-19. The data were produced by immunoSEQ multiplex PCR, yet TCRdb's version contains in-frame clones alone and is incomplete. Altogether about 220,000 clones are present, more than 65% being singletons, with the ten largest covering less than 2.5%. Input material: peripheral blood. These receptors all come from a woman aged 55-69 years with acute or convalescent COVID-19.

The chain recombines TRBV5-6 with TRBJ2-7; a weak D match, TRBD1 (5 bases). In germline, CDR1 is SGHDT, CDR2 YYEEEE. The V and J ends lost 2 bases and 4 bases respectively, with 10 bases between them. The CDR3 is made up of 13 amino acids. The CDR3 nucleotides are TGTGCCAGCAGCTTTCGACAGAATTACGAGCAGTACTTC. Encoded protein: CASSFRQNYEQYF.

This clone was counted only a few times. J is TRBJ1-1 and V is TRBV18; possible D gene TRBD1, 6 bases. Germline V lookup: CDR1 KGHSH, CDR2 LQKENI. This CDR3 is built from 15 residues. V lost 3 bases and J lost 6, with 17 bases in between. DNA for the CDR3: TGTGCCAGCTCACCTTATACGACAGGAGTTTCTGAAGCTTTCTTT. Translated: CASSPYTTGVSEAFF. The full variable domain, completed using reference TRBV18 and TRBJ1-1, is NAGVMQNPRHLVRRRGQEARLRCSPMKGHSHVYWYRQLPEEGLKFMVYLQKENIIDESGMPKERFSAEFPKEGPSILRIQQVVRGDSAAYFCASSPYTTGVSEAFFGQGTRLTVV.

The chain carries TRBV6-5 and TRBJ1-5, with TRBD1 identical over 9 bases. Germline V lookup: CDR1 MNHEY, CDR2 SVGAGI. V trimming: 5 bases; J trimming: 11 bases; junction bases outside the gene matches: 7. CDR3 length: 13 amino acids. The CDR3 protein is CASSPGQGTSQHF. The CDR3, as DNA: TGTGCCAGCAGTCCGGGACAGGGCACGTCCCAGCATTTT.

The chain recombines TRBV2 with TRBJ2-7; TRBD1 matches at 9 bases. The germline CDR1 and CDR2 sequences are SNHLY and FYNNEI. V dropped 4 bases and J dropped 3; count of bases not matched to a gene: 1. The CDR3 sequence is 13 residues long. The CDR3 region has the DNA TGTGCCAGCAGTGCGGACAGGGGCTACGAGCAGTACTTC. It specifies CASSADRGYEQYF.

J is TRBJ2-5 and V is TRBV7-9; 12 bases line up with TRBD2. With 5 bases clipped from V and 7 bases from J, the junction kept 8 bases outside the gene matches. The CDR3 sequence is 15 residues long. Germline values: CDR1 SEHNR, CDR2 FQNEAQ (reference sequence). This CDR3 reads CASSLASGGVGTQYF. The CDR3 DNA is TGTGCCAGCAGCCTCGCTAGCGGGGGGGTCGGGACCCAGTACTTC.

The chain links TRBV3-1 (or the pseudogene TRBV3-2) to TRBJ2-5; 9 bases agree with TRBD2. This CDR3 spans 15 amino acids. V lost 7 bases, J lost 4 bases, and 10 bases stayed unmatched. In germline, CDR1 is LGHDT, CDR2 YNNKEL (reference sequence). CDR3 sequence: CASIPSGVQSETQYF. As DNA, the CDR3 is TGTGCCAGCATACCTAGCGGGGTCCAGTCAGAGACCCAGTACTTC.

Here the CDR3 reads CASSLAGGYGYTF. The CDR3 region has the DNA TGTGCCAGCAGTTTGGCAGGTGGCTATGGCTACACCTTC. The V and J genes are TRBV12-3 or TRBV12-4 and TRBJ1-2; D is undetermined. Trimming stripped 3 bases from V and 4 bases from J, with 9 bases between. The CDR3 loop spans 13 amino acids.

The chain uses TRBV6-5 and TRBJ2-1; 14 nucleotides agree with TRBD2. Germline loops: CDR1 MNHEY, CDR2 SVGAGI. CDR3 length: 15 amino acids. The J segment lost 6 bases and the V segment lost 6 bases, leaving 4 bases of the junction unmatched. CDR3 amino acids: CASRTSGGAGNEQFF. CDR3 bases: TGTGCCAGCAGGACTAGCGGGGGGGCTGGCAATGAGCAGTTCTTC.

The chain couples TRBV7-8 to TRBJ1-2; no firm D call. The CDR3 contains 12 residues. Germline-derived CDR1 and CDR2 are SGHVS and FQNEAQ. Trimming took 4 bases from V and 2 from J, leaving 5 bases between them. CDR3: CASSSGNYGYTF. CDR3 in DNA: TGTGCCAGCAGCTCCGGGAACTATGGCTACACCTTC.

A single count supports this clone. CDR3 nucleotide sequence: TGTGCCAGCAGCTTATATTTAGGGCAGGGCTCTGAAGCTTTCTTT. Amino acids: CASSLYLGQGSEAFF. The rearrangement uses TRBV7-8 and TRBJ1-1, with a possible D match to TRBD1 (5 bases). This CDR3 has 15 residues. Germline V lookup: CDR1 SGHVS, CDR2 FQNEAQ. V was shortened by 2 bases and J by 6 bases, with 16 bases between the two germline ends. The full variable domain, with the rest looked up from reference TRBV7-8 and TRBJ1-1, is GAGVSQSPRYKVAKRGQDVALRCDPISGHVSLFWYQQALGQGPEFLTYFQNEAQLDKSGLPSDRFFAERPEGSVSTLKIQRTQQEDSAVYLCASSLYLGQGSEAFFGQGTRLTVV.

This chain links TRBV6-6 with TRBJ1-2; 8 bases match TRBD1. Germline V gene data show CDR1 as MNHNY and CDR2 as SVGAGI (reference sequence). The ends lost 6 bases at V and 4 bases at J; junction bases unmatched: 4. The CDR3 loop spans 13 amino acids. This chain's CDR3 is CASSRGPGYGYTF. CDR3 bases: TGTGCCAGCAGCAGGGGGCCGGGCTATGGCTACACCTTC.

The chain uses TRBV30 and TRBJ1-1; maybe TRBD1 (6 bases). Germline V gene sequence: CDR1 GTSNPN, CDR2 SVGIG (reference sequence). This CDR3 is built from 14 residues. Trimming pared 4 bases from V and 1 base from J, leaving 13 bases between. The CDR3 is CAWKGDTPNTEAFF. Written as DNA, the CDR3 is TGTGCCTGGAAGGGGGACACCCCGAACACTGAAGCTTTCTTT.

The chain joins TRBV19 to TRBJ1-4, with D possibly TRBD1 on 5 matching bases. Germline CDR1 LNHDA, CDR2 SQIVND (reference sequence). This CDR3 is 16 amino acids long. V lost 3 bases and J 0 bases, leaving 11 bases between the germline ends. The CDR3 is CASSMPDRATNEKLFF. The CDR3 nucleotides read TGTGCCAGTAGTATGCCCGACAGAGCAACTAATGAAAAACTGTTTTTT.

The gene calls are TRBV7-3 and TRBJ1-1; TRBD1 matches 7 bases. This CDR3 contains 15 residues. CDR1 is SGHTA and CDR2 is FQGTGA in the germline V gene. The J segment lost 3 bases and the V segment lost 2 bases, leaving 6 bases of the junction unmatched. The DNA of the CDR3 is TGTGCCAGCAGCTTAGGGGTCAGGGGGGACACTGAAGCTTTCTTT. This codes for CASSLGVRGDTEAFF.

The chain combines TRBV6-5 with TRBJ1-1; TRBD1 is a possible D gene (5 bases). V was shortened by 6 bases and J by 5 bases, with 10 bases between the two germline ends. CDR1 and CDR2 (germline): MNHEY, SVGAGI. There are 12 residues in the CDR3. CDR3: CASSHGGTEAFF. DNA of the CDR3: TGTGCCAGCAGCCACGGGGGGACTGAAGCTTTCTTT.